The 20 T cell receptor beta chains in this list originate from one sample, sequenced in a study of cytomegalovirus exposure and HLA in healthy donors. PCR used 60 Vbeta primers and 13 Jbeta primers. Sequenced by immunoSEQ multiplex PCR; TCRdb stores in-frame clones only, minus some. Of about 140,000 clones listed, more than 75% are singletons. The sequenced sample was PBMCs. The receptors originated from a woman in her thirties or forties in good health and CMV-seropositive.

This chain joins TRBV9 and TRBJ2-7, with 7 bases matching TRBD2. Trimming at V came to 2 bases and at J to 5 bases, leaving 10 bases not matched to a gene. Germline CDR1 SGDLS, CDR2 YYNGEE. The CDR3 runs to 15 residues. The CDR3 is CASSVSLAGEHEQYF. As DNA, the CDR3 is TGTGCCAGCAGCGTTTCCCTTGCGGGAGAACACGAGCAGTACTTC.

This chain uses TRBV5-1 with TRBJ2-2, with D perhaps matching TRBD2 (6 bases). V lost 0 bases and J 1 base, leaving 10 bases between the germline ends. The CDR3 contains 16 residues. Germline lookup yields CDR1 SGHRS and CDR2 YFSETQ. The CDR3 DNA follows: TGCGCCAGCAGCTTGGGAACGCGGGAGAACACCGGGGAGCTGTTTTTT. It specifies CASSLGTRENTGELFF.

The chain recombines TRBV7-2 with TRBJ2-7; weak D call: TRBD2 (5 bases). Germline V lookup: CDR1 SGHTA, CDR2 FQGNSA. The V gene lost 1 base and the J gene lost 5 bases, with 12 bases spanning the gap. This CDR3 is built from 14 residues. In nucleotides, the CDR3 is TGTGCCAGCAGCTTAGACGCGGGTTGGGACGAGCAGTACTTC. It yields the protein CASSLDAGWDEQYF.

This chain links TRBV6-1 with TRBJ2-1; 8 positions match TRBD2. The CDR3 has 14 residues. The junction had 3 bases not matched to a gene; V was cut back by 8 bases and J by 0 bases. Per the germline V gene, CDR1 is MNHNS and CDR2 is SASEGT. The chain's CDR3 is CASAREGSYNEQFF. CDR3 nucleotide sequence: TGTGCCAGCGCCCGGGAGGGCTCCTACAATGAGCAGTTCTTC.

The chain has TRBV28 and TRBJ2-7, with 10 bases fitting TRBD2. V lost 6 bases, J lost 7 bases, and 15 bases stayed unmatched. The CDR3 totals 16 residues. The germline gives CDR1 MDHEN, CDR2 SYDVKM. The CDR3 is CASSRQRGGGPREQYF. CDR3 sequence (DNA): TGTGCCAGCAGCCGGCAGCGGGGGGGAGGGCCGAGGGAGCAGTACTTC.

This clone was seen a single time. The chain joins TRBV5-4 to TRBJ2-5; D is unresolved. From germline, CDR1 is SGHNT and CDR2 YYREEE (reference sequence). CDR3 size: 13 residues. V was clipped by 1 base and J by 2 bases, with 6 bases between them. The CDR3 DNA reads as TGTGCCAGCAGCTTGTCACTACAAGAGACCCAGTACTTC. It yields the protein CASSLSLQETQYF.

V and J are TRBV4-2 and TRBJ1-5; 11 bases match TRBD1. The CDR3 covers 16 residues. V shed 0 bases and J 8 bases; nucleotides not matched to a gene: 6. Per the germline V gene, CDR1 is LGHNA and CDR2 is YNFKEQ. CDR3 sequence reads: CASSQDLGTGGKPQHF. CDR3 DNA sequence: TGTGCCAGCAGCCAAGATCTCGGGACAGGGGGTAAGCCCCAGCATTTT.

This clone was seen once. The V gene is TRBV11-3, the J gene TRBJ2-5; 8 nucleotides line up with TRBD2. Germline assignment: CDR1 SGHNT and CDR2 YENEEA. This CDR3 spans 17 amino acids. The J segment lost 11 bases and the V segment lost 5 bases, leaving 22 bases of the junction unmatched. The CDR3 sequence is CASSPSRGAGGLREQYF. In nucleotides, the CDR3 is TGTGCCAGCAGCCCATCGCGGGGGGCAGGCGGTCTACGGGAGCAGTACTTC. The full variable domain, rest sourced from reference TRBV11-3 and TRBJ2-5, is EAGVVQSPRYKIIEKKQPVAFWCNPISGHNTLYWYLQNLGQGPELLIRYENEEAVDDSQLPKDRFSAERLKGVDSTLKIQPAELGDSAVYLCASSPSRGAGGLREQYFGPGTRLLVL.

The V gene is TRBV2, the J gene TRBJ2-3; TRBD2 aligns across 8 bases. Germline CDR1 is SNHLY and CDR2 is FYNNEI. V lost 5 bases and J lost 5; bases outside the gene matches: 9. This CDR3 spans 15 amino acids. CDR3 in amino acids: CASSLERELVDTQYF. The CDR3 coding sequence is TGTGCCAGCAGTCTTGAGCGGGAGCTTGTAGATACGCAGTATTTT.

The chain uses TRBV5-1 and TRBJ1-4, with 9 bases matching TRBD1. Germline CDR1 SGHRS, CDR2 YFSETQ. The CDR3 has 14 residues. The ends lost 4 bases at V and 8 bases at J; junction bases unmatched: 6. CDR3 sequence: CASSIGQGREKLFF. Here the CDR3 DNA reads TGCGCCAGCAGCATCGGACAGGGGCGCGAAAAACTGTTTTTT.

In DNA form, the CDR3 reads TGCAGCGTTTTGGTGGCGACTAACACCGGGGAGCTGTTTTTT. As protein: CSVLVATNTGELFF. The chain is built from TRBV29-1 and TRBJ2-2; no reliable D call. Germline CDR1 and CDR2: SQVTM and ANQGSEA. The V and J ends lost 5 bases and 2 bases respectively, with 12 bases between them. This CDR3 contains 14 residues.

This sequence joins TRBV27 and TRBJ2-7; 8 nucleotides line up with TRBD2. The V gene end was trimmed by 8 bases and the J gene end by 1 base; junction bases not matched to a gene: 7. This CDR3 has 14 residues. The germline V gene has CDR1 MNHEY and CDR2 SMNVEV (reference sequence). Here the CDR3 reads CASWSLAASYEQYF. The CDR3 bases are TGTGCCAGCTGGTCACTAGCGGCTTCCTACGAGCAGTACTTC.

The CDR3 DNA reads as TGTGCCAGCAGCCCAACAGGGGGGATGAACTATGGCTACACCTTC. Its protein product is CASSPTGGMNYGYTF. This rearrangement joins TRBV5-4 to TRBJ1-2, with TRBD1 matching 8 bases. V was pared by 4 bases and J by 2 bases, with 7 bases of the junction left unmatched. CDR1 is SGHNT, CDR2 YYREEE, per germline (reference sequence). This CDR3 comprises 15 residues.

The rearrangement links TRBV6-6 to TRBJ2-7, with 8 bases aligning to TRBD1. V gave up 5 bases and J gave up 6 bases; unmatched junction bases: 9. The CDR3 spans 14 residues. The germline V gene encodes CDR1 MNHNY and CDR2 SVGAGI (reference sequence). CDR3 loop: CASSIPRGQSEQYF. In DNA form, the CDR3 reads TGTGCCAGCAGTATCCCCAGGGGGCAAAGCGAGCAGTACTTC.

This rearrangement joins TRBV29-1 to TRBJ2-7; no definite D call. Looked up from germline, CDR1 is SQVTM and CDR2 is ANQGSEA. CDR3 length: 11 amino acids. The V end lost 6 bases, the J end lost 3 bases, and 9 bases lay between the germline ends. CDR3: CSVRVNYEQYF. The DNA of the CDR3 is TGCAGCGTCCGCGTGAACTACGAGCAGTACTTC.

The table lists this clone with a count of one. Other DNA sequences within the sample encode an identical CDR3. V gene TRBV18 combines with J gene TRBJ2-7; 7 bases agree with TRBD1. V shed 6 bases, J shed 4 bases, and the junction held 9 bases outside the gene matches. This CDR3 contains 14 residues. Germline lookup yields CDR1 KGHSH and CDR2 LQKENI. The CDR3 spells CASSPRQGSYEQYF. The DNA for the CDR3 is TGTGCCAGCTCGCCGAGACAGGGTTCATACGAGCAGTACTTC.

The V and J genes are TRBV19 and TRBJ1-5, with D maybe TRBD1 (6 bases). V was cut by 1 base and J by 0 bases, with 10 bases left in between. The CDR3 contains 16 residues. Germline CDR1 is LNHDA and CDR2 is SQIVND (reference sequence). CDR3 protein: CASSIGHRDSNQPQHF. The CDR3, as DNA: TGTGCCAGTAGTATAGGTCACAGGGATAGCAATCAGCCCCAGCATTTT.

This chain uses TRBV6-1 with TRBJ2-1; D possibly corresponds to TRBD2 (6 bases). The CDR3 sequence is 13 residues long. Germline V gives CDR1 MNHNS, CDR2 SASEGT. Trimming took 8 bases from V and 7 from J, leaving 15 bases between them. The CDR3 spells CASRVASGNEQFF. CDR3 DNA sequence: TGTGCCAGCCGGGTTGCGAGCGGGAATGAGCAGTTCTTC.

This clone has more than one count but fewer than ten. The CDR3, as DNA: TGTGCCAGCAGCCGGGCAGCCAGAGGGAATGAGCAGTTCTTC. Protein: CASSRAARGNEQFF. The chain carries TRBV7-9 and TRBJ2-1, with D perhaps matching TRBD2 (5 bases). Germline-derived CDR1 and CDR2 are SEHNR and FQNEAQ (reference sequence). The V and J ends lost 5 bases and 7 bases respectively, with 15 bases between them. The CDR3 consists of 14 residues. Looking up the rest from reference TRBV7-9 and TRBJ2-1 gives the full variable domain: DTGVSQNPRHKITKRGQNVTFRCDPISEHNRLYWYRQTLGQGPEFLTYFQNEAQLEKSRLLSDRFSAERPKGSFSTLEIQRTEQGDSAMYLCASSRAARGNEQFFGPGTRLTVL.

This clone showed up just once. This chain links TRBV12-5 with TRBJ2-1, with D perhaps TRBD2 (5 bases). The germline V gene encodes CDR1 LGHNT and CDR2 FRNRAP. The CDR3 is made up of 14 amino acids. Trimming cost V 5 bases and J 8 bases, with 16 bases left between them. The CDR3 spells CASGAGLYLDEQFF. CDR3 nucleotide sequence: TGTGCTAGTGGTGCGGGCCTCTATCTAGATGAGCAGTTCTTC.